These T cell receptor beta chains were read from a single sample in a study of blood T cells in healthy people across ages. One entry per CDR3 protein, called by TCRdb with MiXCR from the 5' RACE reads. Among around 580,000 distinct CDR3 sequences, 40% to 55% were seen once, and the ten largest hold 20% to 25%. The sample comprised blood. These receptors were taken from a man older than 75 in good health. CDR3s include the opening cysteine and the closing phenylalanine or tryptophan. A D gene is named only where the DNA matches it firmly. Clone size, where shown, is once, few, many, or a class for clones that have expanded.

j_gene,v_gene,d_gene,abundance,CDR3aa,CDR3nt
TRBJ2-1,TRBV12-3/TRBV12-4,TRBD1,few,CASSYRGGSEQFF,TGTGCCAGCAGTTACAGGGGTGGCAGTGAGCAGTTCTTC
TRBJ1-2,TRBV12-3/TRBV12-4,-,-,CASSKLAGVGYGYTF,TGTGCCAGCAGTAAGTTGGCAGGGGTTGGCTATGGCTACACCTTC
TRBJ2-4,TRBV20-1,TRBD2,-,CSAQPSGTDYERYF,TGCAGTGCACAGCCTAGCGGGACGGACTACGAGCGGTACTTC
TRBJ1-6,TRBV20-1,-,-,CSARTGSYNSPLHF,TGCAGTGCACGAACAGGGAGCTATAATTCACCCCTCCACTTT
TRBJ2-5,TRBV2,TRBD2,-,CASSDGTSGLVETQYF,TGTGCCAGCAGTGATGGGACTAGCGGGCTAGTGGAGACCCAGTACTTC
TRBJ2-5,TRBV7-7,TRBD2,-,CASSLLAGGVQETQYF,TGTGCTAGCAGCTTACTGGCGGGGGGAGTACAAGAGACCCAGTACTTC
TRBJ2-7,TRBV7-2,TRBD1,-,CASSALRDRGSYEQYF,TGTGCCAGCAGCGCTCTCCGGGACAGAGGGTCCTACGAGCAGTACTTC
TRBJ2-1,TRBV20-1,-,few,CSALVGGDRNEQFF,TGCAGTGCGCTGGTCGGGGGCGACCGTAATGAGCAGTTCTTC
TRBJ2-7,TRBV6-2/TRBV6-3,-,few,CASSPPYRSPYEQYF,TGTGCCAGCAGTCCTCCGTACAGGTCCCCGTACGAGCAGTACTTC
TRBJ1-5,TRBV7-2,-,-,CASAGEGNQPQHF,TGTGCCAGCGCAGGGGAAGGCAATCAGCCCCAGCATTTT
TRBJ2-4,TRBV6-2/TRBV6-3,-,-,CASSYGQRLAKNIQYF,TGTGCCAGCAGTTATGGACAGAGACTAGCCAAAAACATTCAGTACTTC
TRBJ1-2,TRBV12-3/TRBV12-4,TRBD1,once,CAGSERQGHGYTF,TGTGCCGGCAGCGAGAGACAGGGCCATGGCTACACCTTC
TRBJ2-3,TRBV9,-,-,CASSPVGGVSTDTQYF,TGTGCCAGCAGCCCTGTTGGCGGGGTGAGCACAGATACGCAGTATTTT
TRBJ2-1,TRBV5-1,TRBD1,-,CASSLAVRGPYNEQFF,TGCGCCAGCAGCTTGGCCGTCAGGGGGCCCTACAATGAGCAGTTCTTC
TRBJ1-1,TRBV5-1,-,few,CASSLEGRPNTEAFF,TGCGCCAGCAGCTTGGAGGGCAGACCTAACACTGAAGCTTTCTTT
TRBJ2-1,TRBV7-9,TRBD1,few,CASSLARRDRGGEQFF,TGTGCCAGCAGCTTAGCCCGTCGGGACAGGGGCGGTGAGCAGTTCTTC
TRBJ2-7,TRBV5-1,TRBD1,-,CASSSTEGSGGGSEQYF,TGCGCCAGCAGCTCGACTGAGGGGTCAGGGGGCGGTAGCGAGCAGTACTTC
TRBJ2-3,TRBV6-2/TRBV6-3,-,-,CASSPQRVADTQYF,TGTGCCAGCAGCCCCCAAAGGGTAGCAGATACGCAGTATTTT
TRBJ2-1,TRBV20-1,TRBD2,few,CSATLSGNFYNEQFF,TGCAGTGCTACGCTCAGCGGGAATTTTTACAATGAGCAGTTCTTC
TRBJ2-3,TRBV16,-,few,CASSQPDRDTQYF,TGTGCCAGCAGCCAGCCCGACCGGGATACGCAGTATTTT
TRBJ1-2,TRBV12-3/TRBV12-4,TRBD1,few,CASSLARQGWYGYTF,TGTGCCAGCAGTTTAGCGCGACAGGGTTGGTATGGCTACACCTTC
TRBJ2-7,TRBV11-2,-,-,CASSLFGGSYEQYF,TGTGCCAGCAGTCTATTTGGGGGGTCCTACGAGCAGTACTTC